One sample yielded the 25 T cell receptor beta chains listed below, sequenced in a study of T cell repertoires in cytomegalovirus infection. One entry per CDR3 protein results from TCRdb running MiXCR on the reads. Here the sample spans approximately 590,000 distinct CDR3 sequences, roughly 42% being singletons. These receptors' targets are unknown. The sequenced sample was cultured PBMCs, obtained from culture after CMV antigen stimulation. The receptors were gathered from a human donor in good health (CMV status not recorded). Some clones in this sample may be carry-over from other donors' samples.

This CDR3 is CASSLTLDNEKLFF. The CDR3 DNA reads as TGTGCCAGCAGCTTAACGCTCGATAATGAAAAACTGTTTTTT. The chain is built from TRBV7-2 and TRBJ1-4; D ambiguous. Germline V gene lookup returns CDR1 SGHTA and CDR2 FQGNSA. This CDR3 region has 14 residues. With 2 bases removed from V and 4 bases from J, the gap between germline ends came to 8 bases. The full variable domain, with the rest looked up from reference TRBV7-2 and TRBJ1-4, is GAGVSQSPSNKVTEKGKDVELRCDPISGHTALYWYRQSLGQGLEFLIYFQGNSAPDKSGLPSDRFSAERTGGSVSTLTIQRTQQEDSAVYLCASSLTLDNEKLFFGSGTQLSVL.

The V gene is TRBV12-3 or TRBV12-4, the J gene TRBJ1-1, with 11 nucleotides matching TRBD1. Losses at the gene ends were 2 bases for V and 7 bases for J; bases not matched to a gene: 6. The CDR3 runs to 15 residues. The CDR3 spells CASSLRPGTGGEAFF. The CDR3 nucleotides read TGTGCCAGCAGTTTAAGGCCCGGGACAGGGGGTGAAGCTTTCTTT.

The chain uses TRBV7-6 and TRBJ2-6, with 10 bases matching TRBD1. Germline V CDR1 and CDR2: SGHVS, FNYEAQ. The CDR3 is 17 residues long. V shed 2 bases, J shed 3 bases, and the junction held 4 bases outside the gene matches. The CDR3, as DNA: TGTGCCAGCAGCTTAAGACAGGGGGCTTATGGGGCCAACGTCCTGACTTTC. It encodes CASSLRQGAYGANVLTF.

Many counts were recorded for this clonotype. V usage is TRBV7-8 and J usage is TRBJ2-3; 11 bases fit TRBD2. V was clipped by 6 bases and J by 6 bases; unmatched bases: 11. CDR1 SGHVS and CDR2 FQNEAQ come from the germline V gene. This CDR3 is built from 16 residues. CDR3 nucleotide sequence: TGTGCCAGCAGACGGGGACTAGCGGCGCCCTCGGATACGCAGTATTTT. This translates into CASRRGLAAPSDTQYF. Using reference TRBV7-8 and TRBJ2-3 for the parts outside the CDR3, the full variable domain is GAGVSQSPRYKVAKRGQDVALRCDPISGHVSLFWYQQALGQGPEFLTYFQNEAQLDKSGLPSDRFFAERPEGSVSTLKIQRTQQEDSAVYLCASRRGLAAPSDTQYFGPGTRLTVL.

The genes are TRBV7-6 and TRBJ2-7, with a possible D match to TRBD1 (5 bases). This CDR3 region has 14 residues. Germline values: CDR1 SGHVS, CDR2 FNYEAQ. Trimming shortened V by 1 base and J by 3 bases, and 10 bases separated the two germline ends. The CDR3 region is CASSLGGDFYEQYF. The CDR3 DNA reads as TGTGCCAGCAGCTTAGGGGGCGACTTCTACGAGCAGTACTTC.

This clonotype has only a few counts. The chain recombines TRBV6-2 or TRBV6-3 with TRBJ2-3; D not certain. This CDR3 has 15 amino acids. V dropped 0 bases and J dropped 4 bases, with 11 bases sitting between them. Germline CDR1 is MNHEY and CDR2 is SVGEGT. The CDR3 sequence: CASSYSTPPPDTQYF. The DNA of the CDR3 is TGTGCCAGCAGTTACTCGACGCCGCCCCCAGATACGCAGTATTTT.

This clonotype was recorded at least ten times. In nucleotides, the CDR3 is TGTGCCAGCAGCCCGGGGGACATAGAAGCCTACGAGCAGTACGTC. Protein sequence: CASSPGDIEAYEQYV. This chain links TRBV6-1 with TRBJ2-7, with D possibly being TRBD1 or TRBD2 (6 bases each). The CDR3 is 15 amino acids. V lost 6 bases, J lost 2 bases, and 17 bases lay in between. Germline V gene data show CDR1 as MNHNS and CDR2 as SASEGT.

Remarks on this clonotype: An end of the junction differs from the germline gene, which may be a read error. The chain links TRBV5-4 to TRBJ2-5; 10 positions match TRBD2. The germline V gene has CDR1 SGHNT and CDR2 YYREEE (reference sequence). The CDR3 is 15 amino acids. The CDR3 loop is CASSLVLAGTETQYF. The CDR3 DNA reads as TGTGCCAGCAGTTTGGTACTAGCGGGGACAGAGACCCAGTACTTC.

The chain uses TRBV5-4 and TRBJ1-6; 11 bases fit TRBD1. Germline loops: CDR1 SGHNT, CDR2 YYREEE (reference sequence). The junction had 14 bases not matched to a gene; V was cut back by 2 bases and J by 1 base. CDR3 size: 21 residues. The CDR3 reads CASSLRTDRGLFSSYNSPLHF. The CDR3 bases are TGTGCCAGCAGCTTAAGGACGGACAGGGGGCTTTTCAGTTCCTATAATTCACCCCTCCACTTT.

J is TRBJ2-2 and V is TRBV11-2; D is undetermined. Per the germline V gene, CDR1 is SGHAT and CDR2 is FQNNGV. This CDR3 has 15 residues. Trimming pared 1 base from V and 6 bases from J, leaving 12 bases between. CDR3 in DNA: TGTGCCAGCAGCTTAGGTTGGACCGGTGCCGGGGAGCTGTTTTTT. Amino acid sequence: CASSLGWTGAGELFF.

This clonotype turned up a few times. The V gene is TRBV7-9, the J gene TRBJ2-2; TRBD1 agrees at 10 bases. Unmatched junction bases numbered 8, after V lost 4 bases and J lost 6 bases. The CDR3 covers 16 residues. Germline V gene sequence: CDR1 SEHNR, CDR2 FQNEAQ (reference sequence). CDR3 sequence: CASSSSGQGLAGELFF. The CDR3 nucleotides read TGTGCCAGCAGCTCCTCGGGACAGGGGTTAGCCGGGGAGCTGTTTTTT.

This chain joins TRBV12-3 or TRBV12-4 and TRBJ1-5, with a tentative D call TRBD1 (6 bases). This CDR3 spans 15 amino acids. V was trimmed by 1 base and J by 4 bases, leaving 11 bases between them. The CDR3 loop is CASSLGRGTNQPQHF. The CDR3 DNA sequence: TGTGCCAGCAGTTTAGGCCGGGGGACAAATCAGCCCCAGCATTTT.

The rearrangement joins TRBV24-1 to TRBJ1-2; TRBD1 might be the D (6 bases). Germline CDR1 is KGHDR and CDR2 is SFDVKD. The V and J ends lost 4 bases and 2 bases respectively, with 10 bases between them. There are 14 residues in the CDR3. DNA for the CDR3: TGTGCCACCAGTGAGTCCACAGGGAACTATGGCTACACCTTC. Amino acids: CATSESTGNYGYTF.

This chain joins TRBV19 and TRBJ1-4; no clear D gene. The CDR3 has 14 residues. Germline V gene data show CDR1 as LNHDA and CDR2 as SQIVND (reference sequence). Trimming took 5 bases from V and 0 from J, leaving 7 bases between them. The CDR3 sequence: CASSQQTTNEKLFF. The CDR3, as DNA: TGTGCCAGTAGTCAACAGACAACTAATGAAAAACTGTTTTTT.

The chain links TRBV7-9 to TRBJ2-1; 8 bases are shared with TRBD1. The V segment lost 4 bases and the J segment 6 bases; nucleotides outside the gene matches: 5. The CDR3 covers 14 residues. Germline assignment: CDR1 SEHNR and CDR2 FQNEAQ (reference sequence). CDR3 residues: CASSSRTGSNEQFF. The CDR3 region has the DNA TGTGCCAGCAGCTCTCGGACAGGGTCCAATGAGCAGTTCTTC.

V usage is TRBV6-5 and J usage is TRBJ2-3, with a tentative D call TRBD1 (6 bases). This CDR3 is 17 amino acids long. CDR1 and CDR2 (germline): MNHEY, SVGAGI. Trimming shortened V by 5 bases and J by 3 bases, and 21 bases separated the two germline ends. CDR3 in amino acids: CASSRDNLNTGTDTQYF. The CDR3 DNA is TGTGCCAGCAGTCGGGACAACCTAAATACAGGGACAGATACGCAGTATTTT.

This clonotype was counted between two and nine times. The J gene is TRBJ2-1, the V gene TRBV12-5, with TRBD2 identical over 8 bases. Unmatched junction bases numbered 13, after V lost 0 bases and J lost 9 bases. Germline V gives CDR1 LGHNT, CDR2 FRNRAP. This CDR3 is built from 17 residues. CDR3 bases: TGTGCTAGTGGTTTGGTAGAGGTCAGCGGGAGCCCTCTTGAGCAGTTCTTC. Translated: CASGLVEVSGSPLEQFF.

The V and J genes are TRBV12-3 or TRBV12-4 and TRBJ1-5, with D possibly matching TRBD1 (5 bases). The CDR3 has 15 amino acids. Deletions cut 2 bases from V and 3 bases from J, with 11 bases between. In DNA form, the CDR3 reads TGTGCCAGCAGTTTAAAGGGGATGGACAATCAGCCCCAGCATTTT. Translating it yields CASSLKGMDNQPQHF.

The chain is built from TRBV7-8 and TRBJ1-5; D is undetermined. CDR1 is SGHVS and CDR2 is FQNEAQ in the germline V gene. The CDR3 loop spans 13 amino acids. V was shortened by 1 base and J by 10 bases, with 11 bases between the two germline ends. The CDR3 sequence is CASSLGTSSPQHF. Here the CDR3 DNA reads TGTGCCAGCAGCTTAGGGACCTCGAGTCCCCAGCATTTT.

This chain uses TRBV6-6 with TRBJ2-1; maybe TRBD2 (5 bases). CDR1 and CDR2 from the germline V gene are MNHNY and SVGAGI (reference sequence). This CDR3 is 14 amino acids long. The V end lost 4 bases, the J end lost 7 bases, and 14 bases lay between the germline ends. For the CDR3, the DNA is TGTGCCAGCAGTTCCCTGGAACGGGAAAATGAGCAGTTCTTC. Amino acids: CASSSLERENEQFF.

This clonotype has a handful of counts. The J gene is TRBJ2-7, the V gene TRBV12-3 or TRBV12-4; D unresolved. With 2 bases removed from V and 3 bases from J, the gap between germline ends came to 14 bases. The CDR3 has 15 residues. CDR3 protein: CASSLFAGPFYEQYF. In nucleotides, the CDR3 is TGTGCCAGCAGTTTATTCGCAGGCCCCTTCTACGAGCAGTACTTC.

The sample holds one count of this clonotype. The chain combines TRBV10-3 with TRBJ2-3, with a tentative D call TRBD1 (6 bases). The ends were cut back, 6 bases at V and 1 base at J, with 11 bases in the middle. This CDR3 contains 14 residues. Germline assignment: CDR1 ENHRY and CDR2 SYGVKD. For the CDR3, the DNA is TGTGCCATCAGAGACAGGCGACGCACAGATACGCAGTATTTT. Encoded protein: CAIRDRRRTDTQYF.

The chain's CDR3 is CASSYQRGGGTDTQYF. Here the CDR3 DNA reads TGTGCCAGCAGCTACCAACGGGGGGGGGGCACAGATACGCAGTATTTT. The rearrangement links TRBV7-2 to TRBJ2-3, with TRBD2 matching over 8 bases. V lost 4 bases and J lost 1; bases outside the gene matches: 7. The germline CDR1 and CDR2 sequences are SGHTA and FQGNSA. This CDR3 spans 16 amino acids. Full variable domain (missing parts from reference TRBV7-2 and TRBJ2-3): GAGVSQSPSNKVTEKGKDVELRCDPISGHTALYWYRQSLGQGLEFLIYFQGNSAPDKSGLPSDRFSAERTGGSVSTLTIQRTQQEDSAVYLCASSYQRGGGTDTQYFGPGTRLTVL.

This clonotype was recorded a few times. The chain links TRBV7-8 to TRBJ2-5; 8 positions match TRBD2. The junction had 16 bases not matched to a gene; V was cut back by 5 bases and J by 2 bases. The CDR3 sequence is 18 residues long. Germline V CDR1 and CDR2: SGHVS, FQNEAQ. The CDR3 protein is CASSPFWSGGRGQETQYF. CDR3 nucleotides: TGTGCCAGCAGCCCGTTTTGGAGCGGGGGTCGGGGGCAAGAGACCCAGTACTTC.

This clonotype was counted only a few times. The V call is TRBV7-8, the J call TRBJ2-7, with TRBD1 identical over 8 bases. The CDR3 totals 16 residues. Germline loops: CDR1 SGHVS, CDR2 FQNEAQ. J lost 4 bases, V lost 2 bases, and 10 bases had no gene match. CDR3 residues: CASSLPTRQGSYEQYF. As DNA, the CDR3 is TGTGCCAGCAGCTTACCTACGAGACAGGGGTCATACGAGCAGTACTTC. The variable domain in full, completed from reference TRBV7-8 and TRBJ2-7, reads GAGVSQSPRYKVAKRGQDVALRCDPISGHVSLFWYQQALGQGPEFLTYFQNEAQLDKSGLPSDRFFAERPEGSVSTLKIQRTQQEDSAVYLCASSLPTRQGSYEQYFGPGTRLTVT.